This is a list of T cell receptor beta chains from one sample in a study of T cells in Graves' hyperthyroidism and ophthalmopathy. TCRdb reprocessed the multiplex PCR reads with MiXCR, giving one entry per CDR3 protein. The sample includes around 360,000 distinct CDR3 sequences, 13% to 15% seen only once; the top ten take roughly a fifth. Source material: blood. The origin of the receptors is an older woman with Graves' ophthalmopathy. Each CDR3 is given without its conserved first and last residue. The D gene is left open where the match is weak.

V gene	J gene	CDR3 length	D gene	CDR3 protein
TRBV28	TRBJ1-5	12	NA	ASSLKQPNQPQH
TRBV9	TRBJ1-2	13	TRBD1	ASSRRGLLEGGYT
TRBV12-3/TRBV12-4	TRBJ2-2	11	NA	ASSLQLGGELF
TRBV28	TRBJ2-7	13	NA	ASRTPGTGTYEQY
TRBV30	TRBJ2-5	9	NA	AWSVQETQY
TRBV5-1	TRBJ2-3	15	TRBD1	ASSLAGTGWSTDTQY
TRBV5-1	TRBJ1-4	15	NA	ASRPGTAVGLNEKLF
TRBV6-5	TRBJ1-2	14	NA	ASSSLTGVRNYGYT
TRBV25-1	TRBJ2-2	16	TRBD2	ASSEWGLANANTGELF
TRBV20-1	TRBJ2-3	13	NA	SARSPGSNTDTQY
TRBV4-2	TRBJ1-2	13	TRBD1	ASSQETGGDYGYT
TRBV7-8	TRBJ2-1	16	TRBD2	ASSLVRTSGRIYNEQF
TRBV29-1	TRBJ2-4	10	NA	SATGSGDIQY
TRBV5-8	TRBJ1-3	12	NA	ASSLIGAGNTIY